These 16 T cell receptor beta chains came from one sample sequenced in a study of blood T cell repertoires in COVID-19. Libraries were prepared by immunoSEQ multiplex PCR; TCRdb keeps only in-frame clonotypes and omits some of them. This table has over 250,000 clones, 86% appearing once. The sequenced sample consisted of peripheral blood. Receptor source: a man between 35 and 55 years old who had recovered from COVID-19.

This chain connects TRBV29-1 to TRBJ2-1; weak D call: TRBD1 (6 bases). V was shortened by 4 bases and J by 5 bases, with 12 bases between the two germline ends. The CDR3 has 13 residues. CDR1 SQVTM and CDR2 ANQGSEA come from the germline V gene. The CDR3 nucleotides are TGCAGCGTTGTGGGGGCATTTCACAATGAGCAGTTCTTC. As protein: CSVVGAFHNEQFF.

Note on this clone: Other DNA variants within this sample encode the same CDR3. This chain connects TRBV7-9 to TRBJ2-5; D gene unclear. V lost 1 base and J lost 1, with 4 bases in between. The length of the CDR3 is 13 residues. Germline-derived CDR1 and CDR2 are SEHNR and FQNEAQ (reference sequence). The CDR3 is CASSLGSQETQYF. The CDR3 region has the DNA TGTGCCAGCAGCTTAGGCAGCCAAGAGACCCAGTACTTC.

CDR3 DNA: TGTGCCAGCAGCTTACACAGGGGGCCGGAGACCCAGTACTTC. This gives the protein CASSLHRGPETQYF. The chain has TRBV7-9 and TRBJ2-5, with 9 bases fitting TRBD1. Trimming at V came to 2 bases and at J to 5 bases, leaving 3 bases not matched to a gene. CDR3 length equals 14 residues. Germline CDR1 is SEHNR and CDR2 is FQNEAQ (reference sequence).

This clone turned up a few times. The chain employs TRBV30 and TRBJ2-7, with D unclear. This CDR3 comprises 12 residues. The V gene's germline CDR1 is GTSNPN and CDR2 SVGIG (reference sequence). Trimming removed 0 bases from V and 4 bases from J, with 7 bases in between. The CDR3 DNA sequence: TGTGCCTGGAGTGTGAGGTTATACGAGCAGTACTTC. As protein: CAWSVRLYEQYF. Complete variable domain (other parts from reference TRBV30 and TRBJ2-7): SQTIHQWPATLVQPVGSPLSLECTVEGTSNPNLYWYRQAAGRGLQLLFYSVGIGQISSEVPQNLSASRPQDRQFILSSKKLLLSDSGFYLCAWSVRLYEQYFGPGTRLTVT.

The V and J genes are TRBV30 and TRBJ1-1; 7 nucleotides agree with TRBD1. Germline CDR1 and CDR2: GTSNPN and SVGIG (reference sequence). Unmatched junction bases numbered 4, after V lost 4 bases and J lost 5 bases. This CDR3 is 12 amino acids long. CDR3 protein: CAWTDRETEAFF. The CDR3 DNA is TGTGCCTGGACAGACAGGGAGACTGAAGCTTTCTTT.

CDR3 amino acids: CASSQLLGGGLYNEQFF. The CDR3 DNA is TGTGCCAGCAGCCAACTACTCGGCGGGGGTTTATACAATGAGCAGTTCTTC. The rearrangement links TRBV3-1 (or the pseudogene TRBV3-2) to TRBJ2-1; 7 nucleotides line up with TRBD2. Germline loops: CDR1 LGHDT, CDR2 YNNKEL (reference sequence). The length of the CDR3 is 17 residues. J gave up 4 bases and V 2 bases, and 11 bases lay outside the gene matches.

The genes are TRBV4-3 and TRBJ2-7, with D possibly being TRBD2 (5 bases). V was clipped by 5 bases and J by 4 bases, with 15 bases between them. The germline gives CDR1 LGHNA, CDR2 YSLEER. There are 14 residues in the CDR3. This CDR3 is CASSIGRTGYEQYF. The DNA for the CDR3 is TGCGCCAGCAGCATTGGGCGGACGGGGTACGAGCAGTACTTC.

The chain has TRBV7-3 and TRBJ2-3, with 8 positions matching TRBD2. Per germline, CDR1 SGHTA and CDR2 FQGTGA. V gave up 3 bases and J gave up 3 bases; unmatched junction bases: 5. The CDR3 is 15 residues long. Written as DNA, the CDR3 is TGTGCCAGCAGCTTCTCGGGGGGGCAAACAGATACGCAGTATTTT. Its protein is CASSFSGGQTDTQYF.

This chain connects TRBV5-1 to TRBJ2-1; 10 bases are a match to TRBD2. CDR1 is SGHRS and CDR2 is YFSETQ in the germline V gene. This CDR3 contains 17 residues. J gave up 0 bases and V 5 bases, and 8 bases lay outside the gene matches. CDR3 protein: CASSSSTSGDSYNEQFF. CDR3 DNA sequence: TGCGCCAGCAGTTCAAGCACTAGCGGGGACTCCTACAATGAGCAGTTCTTC.

The gene calls are TRBV4-3 and TRBJ2-4; 8 bases agree with TRBD1. The ends lost 2 bases at V and 12 bases at J; junction bases unmatched: 9. Germline lookup yields CDR1 LGHNA and CDR2 YSLEER. This CDR3 is 14 amino acids long. CDR3 sequence: CASSQTTGTGYQYF. CDR3 bases: TGCGCCAGCAGCCAAACCACCGGGACAGGATATCAGTACTTC.

This clone was found a few times. This chain connects TRBV4-3 to TRBJ1-1; no clear D gene. The V gene lost 0 bases and the J gene lost 5 bases, with 13 bases spanning the gap. This CDR3 has 15 amino acids. Germline CDR1 is LGHNA and CDR2 is YSLEER. The CDR3 here is CASSQDSEVETEAFF. CDR3 nucleotides: TGCGCCAGCAGCCAAGATAGTGAGGTGGAGACTGAAGCTTTCTTT.

This clone showed up just a few times. The chain employs TRBV6-5 and TRBJ1-5; 8 bases agree with TRBD1. V was clipped by 6 bases and J by 9 bases; unmatched bases: 10. Germline loops: CDR1 MNHEY, CDR2 SVGAGI. This CDR3 has 14 residues. CDR3 sequence: CASRSIGQGTPQHF. In nucleotides, the CDR3 is TGTGCCAGCAGATCTATCGGACAGGGAACGCCCCAGCATTTT.

CDR3 amino acids: CASSSDFLAKNIQYF. In DNA form, the CDR3 reads TGTGCCAGCAGCTCGGACTTCCTAGCCAAAAACATTCAGTACTTC. The chain links TRBV5-6 to TRBJ2-4; D perhaps matches TRBD2 (5 bases). From germline, CDR1 is SGHDT and CDR2 YYEEEE. This CDR3 is built from 15 residues. Trimming took 3 bases from V and 0 from J, leaving 10 bases between them.

The sample holds a few counts of this clone. The V gene is TRBV2, the J gene TRBJ2-7, with D perhaps TRBD1 (5 bases). This CDR3 region has 13 residues. The V and J ends lost 4 bases and 3 bases respectively, with 10 bases between them. Germline V gene lookup returns CDR1 SNHLY and CDR2 FYNNEI. The CDR3 DNA sequence: TGTGCCAGCAGTGGAGACAGACTCTACGAGCAGTACTTC. It codes for CASSGDRLYEQYF.

The chain carries TRBV6-5 and TRBJ1-1; TRBD1 matches at 8 bases. This CDR3 comprises 13 residues. Germline loops: CDR1 MNHEY, CDR2 SVGAGI. The V gene end was trimmed by 7 bases and the J gene end by 6 bases; junction bases not matched to a gene: 7. CDR3 protein: CASTRAGGPEAFF. CDR3 in DNA: TGTGCCAGCACTAGGGCAGGGGGCCCTGAAGCTTTCTTT.

The J gene is TRBJ1-5, the V gene TRBV6-5; no reliable D call. Germline V gene lookup returns CDR1 MNHEY and CDR2 SVGAGI. This CDR3 is 13 amino acids long. Trimming stripped 8 bases from V and 7 bases from J, with 15 bases between. CDR3 protein: CASSPTLRQPQHF. Written as DNA, the CDR3 is TGTGCCAGCTCTCCTACTCTGAGGCAGCCCCAGCATTTT.